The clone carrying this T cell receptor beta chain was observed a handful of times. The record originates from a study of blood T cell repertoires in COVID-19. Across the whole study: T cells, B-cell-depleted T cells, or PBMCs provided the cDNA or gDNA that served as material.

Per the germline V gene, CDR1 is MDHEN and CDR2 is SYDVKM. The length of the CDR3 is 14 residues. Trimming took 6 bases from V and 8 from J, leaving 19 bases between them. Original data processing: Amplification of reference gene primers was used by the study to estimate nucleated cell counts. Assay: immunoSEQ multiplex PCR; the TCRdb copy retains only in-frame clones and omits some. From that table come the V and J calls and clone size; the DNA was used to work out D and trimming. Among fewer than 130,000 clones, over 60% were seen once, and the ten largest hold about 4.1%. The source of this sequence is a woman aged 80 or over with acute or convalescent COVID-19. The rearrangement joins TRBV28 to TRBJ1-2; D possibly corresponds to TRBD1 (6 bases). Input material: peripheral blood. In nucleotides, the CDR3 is TGTGCCAGCAGGTGGGCAGGGGATGGAGGAGGCTACACCTTC. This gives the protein CASRWAGDGGGYTF.